One and the same sample provided the 27 T cell receptor beta chains below, sequenced in a study of cytomegalovirus exposure and HLA in healthy donors (dated by TCRdb to about 2017). Library construction relied on the immunoSEQ multiplex PCR assay. A mixture of 60 forward primers for TCR Vbeta segments and 13 reverse primers for TCR Jbeta segments was used in the multiplex PCR. TCRdb mirrors the immuneACCESS table, restricted to in-frame sequences. Some clones are absent from its copies; in checked studies, under half trace to an unresolved V gene, and the reason for the others is unknown. Recorded for this sample are some 45,000 clones; 72% of them occurred a single time. The top ten hold 5% to 7.5% of the sample. Material: PBMCs. The source is a man aged 25 to 40 in good health and CMV-seronegative.

The chain couples TRBV13 to TRBJ2-2, with 8 nucleotides matching TRBD1. The CDR3 length is 16 residues. Germline CDR1 reads PRHDT; CDR2 reads FYEKMQ (reference sequence). Losses at the gene ends were 5 bases for V and 5 bases for J; bases not matched to a gene: 10. The CDR3 sequence: CASSIQGAWYTGELFF. The CDR3 nucleotides are TGTGCCAGCAGCATCCAGGGGGCATGGTATACCGGGGAGCTGTTTTTT.

The rearrangement uses TRBV29-1 and TRBJ1-2; possible D gene TRBD1, 5 bases. The CDR3 is made up of 14 amino acids. Germline lookup yields CDR1 SQVTM and CDR2 ANQGSEA. Trimming removed 7 bases from V and 8 bases from J, with 23 bases in between. The CDR3 region is CSGGGASPVGGYTF. The DNA for the CDR3 is TGCAGCGGGGGGGGAGCGTCTCCGGTCGGCGGCTACACCTTC.

This chain connects TRBV18 to TRBJ1-1; D unclear. This CDR3 region has 12 residues. With 6 bases removed from V and 7 bases from J, the gap between germline ends came to 12 bases. Germline V CDR1 and CDR2: KGHSH, LQKENI. This CDR3 reads CASSPGGSEAFF. The CDR3 DNA reads as TGTGCCAGCTCCCCCGGAGGCAGTGAAGCTTTCTTT.

The chain joins TRBV7-8 to TRBJ2-1; 7 bases are a match to TRBD2. The CDR3 is made up of 17 amino acids. The J segment lost 5 bases and the V segment lost 4 bases, leaving 14 bases of the junction unmatched. Germline-derived CDR1 and CDR2 are SGHVS and FQNEAQ. For the CDR3, the DNA is TGTGCCAGCAGCTCACCGGGGGGAGCGGGATTCAACAATGAGCAGTTCTTC. Translated, it gives CASSSPGGAGFNNEQFF.

This clone was picked up a small number of times. V is TRBV7-9 and J is TRBJ2-3, with a weak D call TRBD1 (5 bases). Germline loops: CDR1 SEHNR, CDR2 FQNEAQ (reference sequence). Trimming cost V 5 bases and J 5 bases, with 14 bases left between them. The CDR3 is 14 amino acids. The CDR3 protein is CASSPIAREDTQYF. In DNA form, the CDR3 reads TGTGCCAGCAGCCCAATTGCCAGGGAAGATACGCAGTATTTT.

The chain joins TRBV7-9 to TRBJ2-2, with 7 bases identical to TRBD2. Germline V gene data show CDR1 as SEHNR and CDR2 as FQNEAQ (reference sequence). The CDR3 has 16 residues. Losses at the gene ends were 2 bases for V and 2 bases for J; bases not matched to a gene: 5. CDR3 sequence reads: CASSLIPSGNTGELFF. Here the CDR3 DNA reads TGTGCCAGCAGCTTAATTCCTAGCGGAAACACCGGGGAGCTGTTTTTT.

V and J are TRBV6-1 and TRBJ2-7; 7 bases agree with TRBD2. Germline CDR1 and CDR2: MNHNS and SASEGT. Unmatched junction bases numbered 8, after V lost 10 bases and J lost 5 bases. The CDR3 sequence is 12 residues long. Here the CDR3 reads CAISSGPNEQYF. CDR3 sequence (DNA): TGTGCCATCTCTAGCGGACCGAACGAGCAGTACTTC.

The chain is built from TRBV9 and TRBJ2-3; no reliable D call. Trimming pared 5 bases from V and 1 base from J, leaving 8 bases between. In germline, CDR1 is SGDLS, CDR2 YYNGEE. The CDR3 totals 13 residues. CDR3 protein: CASSVLGTDTQYF. In nucleotides, the CDR3 is TGTGCCAGCAGTGTTCTAGGCACAGATACGCAGTATTTT.

This chain joins TRBV5-1 and TRBJ1-1; possibly TRBD1 for D (6 bases). V was pared by 5 bases and J by 4 bases, with 9 bases between. Germline V gives CDR1 SGHRS, CDR2 YFSETQ. CDR3 length: 12 amino acids. CDR3 sequence: CASREQGTEAFF. CDR3 nucleotides: TGCGCCAGCAGAGAACAGGGCACTGAAGCTTTCTTT. The whole variable domain, filled in from reference TRBV5-1 and TRBJ1-1, reads KAGVTQTPRYLIKTRGQQVTLSCSPISGHRSVSWYQQTPGQGLQFLFEYFSETQRNKGNFPGRFSGRQFSNSRSEMNVSTLELGDSALYLCASREQGTEAFFGQGTRLTVV.

The chain combines TRBV6-5 with TRBJ2-5, with 8 nucleotides matching TRBD1. Germline assignment: CDR1 MNHEY and CDR2 SVGAGI. The CDR3 is 15 amino acids. V shed 2 bases and J 2 bases; nucleotides not matched to a gene: 4. The CDR3 is CASSYPGQEQETQYF. The CDR3 DNA follows: TGTGCCAGCAGTTACCCGGGACAGGAGCAAGAGACCCAGTACTTC.

This clone occurred a few times. The chain joins TRBV9 to TRBJ2-3; D gene ambiguous. Germline V gives CDR1 SGDLS, CDR2 YYNGEE. The CDR3 extends over 13 amino acids. V was pared by 2 bases and J by 1 base, with 5 bases between. The CDR3 bases are TGTGCCAGCAGCGTCACAGGCACAGATACGCAGTATTTT. Translating gives CASSVTGTDTQYF.

The J gene is TRBJ1-5, the V gene TRBV19; D is unclear. The CDR3 covers 14 residues. Per the germline V gene, CDR1 is LNHDA and CDR2 is SQIVND (reference sequence). V shed 7 bases and J shed 2 bases, with 12 bases lying between them. CDR3 DNA sequence: TGTGCCAGTAACGCGGGTAGAGGCAATCAGCCCCAGCATTTT. Translating it yields CASNAGRGNQPQHF.

This clone occurred once. V and J are TRBV19 and TRBJ2-3; 11 nucleotides align to TRBD2. Germline CDR1 reads LNHDA; CDR2 reads SQIVND (reference sequence). This CDR3 has 16 residues. The junction had 7 bases not matched to a gene; V was cut back by 6 bases and J by 2 bases. The CDR3 nucleotides are TGTGCCAGTAGCCGAACTAGCGGGAGTTCCACAGATACGCAGTATTTT. This codes for CASSRTSGSSTDTQYF.

The gene calls are TRBV19 and TRBJ2-2; 10 bases agree with TRBD2. The CDR3 runs 16 residues. The V gene end was trimmed by 4 bases and the J gene end by 4 bases; junction bases not matched to a gene: 6. Germline V gene lookup returns CDR1 LNHDA and CDR2 SQIVND (reference sequence). CDR3 sequence (DNA): TGTGCCAGTAGTAGGGGGACTAGCGCGGGCACCGGGGAGCTGTTTTTT. Its translation: CASSRGTSAGTGELFF.

This clone was seen once. This rearrangement joins TRBV30 to TRBJ2-5, with 12 bases lining up with TRBD1. This CDR3 has 13 residues. Germline-derived CDR1 and CDR2 are GTSNPN and SVGIG (reference sequence). The DNA for the CDR3 is TGTGGGGCCGGGACAGGGGGCTTTGAGACCCAGTACTTC. Translating it yields CGAGTGGFETQYF.

The V gene is TRBV15, the J gene TRBJ2-7; 7 nucleotides align to TRBD2. The V and J ends lost 0 bases and 11 bases, in that order; junction bases with no gene match: 16. CDR3 size: 16 residues. The germline CDR1 and CDR2 sequences are LNHNV and YYDKDF (reference sequence). CDR3 loop: CATSRETERLAERKYF. The CDR3 bases are TGTGCCACCAGCAGAGAGACGGAAAGACTAGCCGAGAGGAAGTACTTC.

The chain employs TRBV11-2 and TRBJ1-1; D gene unclear. The V and J ends lost 1 base and 8 bases respectively, with 11 bases between them. The CDR3 consists of 13 residues. The germline gives CDR1 SGHAT, CDR2 FQNNGV. CDR3 in amino acids: CASSLVEGLEAFF. DNA for the CDR3: TGTGCCAGCAGCTTAGTCGAGGGTCTGGAAGCTTTCTTT.

This chain links TRBV5-1 with TRBJ2-5; 11 bases fit TRBD2. V shed 7 bases, J shed 9 bases, and the junction held 8 bases outside the gene matches. The CDR3 extends over 13 amino acids. Germline V gene data show CDR1 as SGHRS and CDR2 as YFSETQ. CDR3: CASRDLTSGAQYF. The CDR3 DNA reads TGCGCCAGCCGTGATTTGACTAGCGGGGCCCAGTACTTC.

This chain connects TRBV5-6 to TRBJ2-7; D not certain. The CDR3 length is 11 residues. V lost 1 base, J lost 6 bases, and 5 bases lay in between. Germline V gene data show CDR1 as SGHDT and CDR2 as YYEEEE. The DNA of the CDR3 is TGTGCCAGCAGCTTGTTCAGCGAGCAGTACTTC. Translated: CASSLFSEQYF.

The rearrangement uses TRBV4-1 and TRBJ2-7; D gene ambiguous. Trimming removed 3 bases from V and 3 bases from J, with 9 bases in between. Germline loops: CDR1 MGHRA, CDR2 YSYEKL. The CDR3 spans 13 residues. For the CDR3, the DNA is TGCGCCAGCAGCCAGGGCCTTGTCTACGAGCAGTACTTC. This gives the protein CASSQGLVYEQYF.

This chain connects TRBV5-4 to TRBJ2-2; 7 positions match TRBD1. The germline gives CDR1 SGHNT, CDR2 YYREEE (reference sequence). The ends lost 4 bases at V and 1 base at J; junction bases unmatched: 4. The CDR3 contains 15 residues. The DNA for the CDR3 is TGTGCCAGCAGCCCTGGGACAGTGAACACCGGGGAGCTGTTTTTT. This codes for CASSPGTVNTGELFF. Full variable domain (missing parts from reference TRBV5-4 and TRBJ2-2): ETGVTQSPTHLIKTRGQQVTLRCSSQSGHNTVSWYQQALGQGPQFIFQYYREEENGRGNFPPRFSGLQFPNYSSELNVNALELDDSALYLCASSPGTVNTGELFFGEGSRLTVL.

This chain uses TRBV1 with TRBJ2-3; TRBD2 is the table's D call and was not checked against the DNA. TRBV1 is deemed a pseudogene. This CDR3 is built from 16 residues. The CDR3 DNA reads TGCACCAGCAGCCAAGTACTTTCAGCGGGATTTGATACGCAGTATTTT. Translated: CTSSQVLSAGFDTQYF.

J is TRBJ2-2 and V is TRBV5-4; 10 bases are shared with TRBD1. The germline V gene encodes CDR1 SGHNT and CDR2 YYREEE (reference sequence). This CDR3 contains 15 residues. The V gene end was trimmed by 4 bases and the J gene end by 6 bases; junction bases not matched to a gene: 6. CDR3 DNA sequence: TGTGCCAGCAGCCCCGGGACAGGGGTAGCCGGGGAGCTGTTTTTT. As protein: CASSPGTGVAGELFF.

V and J are TRBV30 and TRBJ1-2; TRBD1 might be the D (6 bases). The CDR3 extends over 15 amino acids. Deletions cut 2 bases from V and 2 bases from J, with 15 bases between. Germline V gene sequence: CDR1 GTSNPN, CDR2 SVGIG (reference sequence). Here the CDR3 reads CAWSSGRGLNYGYTF. The CDR3 DNA reads TGTGCCTGGAGTTCGGGGAGGGGGTTGAACTATGGCTACACCTTC.

The rearrangement joins TRBV6-1 to TRBJ2-5; D not certain. The DNA end favors TRBJ2-7, so the J call may be wrong. The CDR3 is made up of 11 amino acids. Per the germline V gene, CDR1 is MNHNS and CDR2 is SASEGT. In DNA form, the CDR3 reads TGTGCCAGCAGTGAAGTAAACGAGCAGTACTTC. This codes for CASSEVNEQYF.

V is TRBV11-2 and J is TRBJ2-1; 12 bases match TRBD2. With V trimmed by 5 bases and J by 4 bases, 0 bases remained unmatched. The CDR3 spans 14 residues. Looked up from germline, CDR1 is SGHAT and CDR2 is FQNNGV. CDR3 region: CASSGLAGYNEQFF. CDR3 nucleotides: TGTGCCAGCAGCGGACTAGCGGGATACAATGAGCAGTTCTTC.

The count of this clone is one. The CDR3 loop reads CASSLAAGGTDTQYF. The CDR3 DNA is TGTGCCAGCAGCTTAGCGGCAGGGGGCACAGATACGCAGTATTTT. The chain has TRBV7-2 and TRBJ2-3; D perhaps matches TRBD1 (6 bases). This CDR3 spans 15 amino acids. Germline V CDR1 and CDR2: SGHTA, FQGNSA. V dropped 0 bases and J dropped 1 base, with 8 bases sitting between them.